This TCR beta chain was obtained from a study of blood T cell repertoires in COVID-19. Original processing notes: Amplification from reference gene primers served as the basis for estimated nucleated cell counts. TCRdb keeps only in-frame clones here, not all; method: immunoSEQ multiplex PCR. Clone size and the V and J calls come from that table; the DNA yielded D and trimming. This table has 310,000 or so clones, 89% appearing once. J was trimmed by 4 bases and V by 0 bases; bases with no gene match: 0. CDR1 and CDR2 from the germline V gene are SGHRS and YFSETQ. CDR3 length: 14 residues. The chain links TRBV5-1 to TRBJ1-2, with 10 bases lining up with TRBD1. The source material was peripheral blood. This receptor was identified in a man younger than 35 who had recovered from COVID-19. Written as DNA, the CDR3 is TGCGCCAGCAGCTTGGGGGACAGGGGCTATGGCTACACCTTC. Translated: CASSLGDRGYGYTF.